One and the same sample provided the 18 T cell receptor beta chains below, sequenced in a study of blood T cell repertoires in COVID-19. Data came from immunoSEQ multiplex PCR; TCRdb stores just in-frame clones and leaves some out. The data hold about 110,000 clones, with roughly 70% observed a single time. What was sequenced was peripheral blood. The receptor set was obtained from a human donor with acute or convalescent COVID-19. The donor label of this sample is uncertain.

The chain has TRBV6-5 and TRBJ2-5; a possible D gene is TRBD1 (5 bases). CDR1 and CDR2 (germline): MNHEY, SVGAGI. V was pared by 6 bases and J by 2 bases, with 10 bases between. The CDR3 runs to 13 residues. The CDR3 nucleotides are TGTGCCAGCAGCCTAAACAGGCAAGAGACCCAGTACTTC. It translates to CASSLNRQETQYF.

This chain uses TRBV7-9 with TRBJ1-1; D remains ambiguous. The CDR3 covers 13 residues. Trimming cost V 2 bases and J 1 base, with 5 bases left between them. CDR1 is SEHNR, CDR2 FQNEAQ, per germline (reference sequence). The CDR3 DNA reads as TGTGCCAGCAGCTTAATCGGGAACACTGAAGCTTTCTTT. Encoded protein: CASSLIGNTEAFF.

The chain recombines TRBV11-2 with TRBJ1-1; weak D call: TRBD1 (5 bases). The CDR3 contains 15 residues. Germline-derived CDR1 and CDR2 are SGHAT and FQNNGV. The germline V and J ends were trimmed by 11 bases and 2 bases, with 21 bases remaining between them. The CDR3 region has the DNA TGTGCCGTTCTGGTAGGCAGGGCGGGAAACACTGAAGCTTTCTTT. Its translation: CAVLVGRAGNTEAFF.

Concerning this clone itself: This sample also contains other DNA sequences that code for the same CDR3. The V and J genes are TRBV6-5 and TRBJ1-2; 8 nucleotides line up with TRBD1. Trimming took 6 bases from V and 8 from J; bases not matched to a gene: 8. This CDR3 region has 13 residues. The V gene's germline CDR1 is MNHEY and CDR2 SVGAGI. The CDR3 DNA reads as TGTGCCAGCAGCCGTGGACAGGGTAACGGCTACACCTTC. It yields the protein CASSRGQGNGYTF.

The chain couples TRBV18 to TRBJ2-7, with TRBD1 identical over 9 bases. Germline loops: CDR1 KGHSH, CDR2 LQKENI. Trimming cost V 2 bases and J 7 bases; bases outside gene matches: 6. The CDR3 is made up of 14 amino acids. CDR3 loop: CASSPGQGSGEQYF. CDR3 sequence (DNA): TGTGCCAGCTCACCAGGACAGGGGTCAGGAGAGCAGTACTTC.

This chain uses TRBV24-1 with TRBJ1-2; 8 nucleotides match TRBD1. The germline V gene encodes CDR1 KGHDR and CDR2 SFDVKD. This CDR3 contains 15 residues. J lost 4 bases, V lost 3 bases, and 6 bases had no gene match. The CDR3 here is CATSDPGQGIYGYTF. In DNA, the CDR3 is TGTGCCACCAGTGATCCCGGACAGGGTATCTATGGCTACACCTTC.

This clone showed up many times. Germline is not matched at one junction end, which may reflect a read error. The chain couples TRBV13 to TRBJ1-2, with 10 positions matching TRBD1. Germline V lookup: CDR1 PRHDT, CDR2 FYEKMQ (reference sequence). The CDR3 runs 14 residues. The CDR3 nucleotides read TGTGCCAGCAGCCTAGGACAGGGGGGCTATGGCTACACCTTC. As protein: CASSLGQGGYGYTF.

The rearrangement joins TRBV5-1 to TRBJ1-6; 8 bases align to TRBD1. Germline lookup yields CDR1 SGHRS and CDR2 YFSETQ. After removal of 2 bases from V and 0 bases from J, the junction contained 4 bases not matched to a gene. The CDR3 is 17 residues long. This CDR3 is CASSFDRGSSYNSPLHF. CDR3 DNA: TGCGCCAGCAGCTTTGACAGGGGAAGCTCCTATAATTCACCCCTCCACTTT.

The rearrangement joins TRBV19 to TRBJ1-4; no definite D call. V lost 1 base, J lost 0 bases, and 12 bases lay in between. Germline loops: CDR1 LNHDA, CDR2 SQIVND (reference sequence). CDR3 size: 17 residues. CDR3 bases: TGTGCCAGTAGTATAGCCGCGGCCAGTGCAACTAATGAAAAACTGTTTTTT. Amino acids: CASSIAAASATNEKLFF.

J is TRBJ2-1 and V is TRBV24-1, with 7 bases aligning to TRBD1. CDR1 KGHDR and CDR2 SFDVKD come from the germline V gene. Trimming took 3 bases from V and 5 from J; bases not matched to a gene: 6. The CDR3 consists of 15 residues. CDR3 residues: CATSDPRQGDNEQFF. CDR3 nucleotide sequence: TGTGCCACCAGTGATCCGAGGCAGGGGGACAATGAGCAGTTCTTC.

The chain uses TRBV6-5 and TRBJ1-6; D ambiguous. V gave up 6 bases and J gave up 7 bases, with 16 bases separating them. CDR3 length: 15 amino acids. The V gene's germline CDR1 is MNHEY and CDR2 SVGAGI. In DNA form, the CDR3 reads TGTGCCAGCAGCCAGAGCTGGTCGGGGAATTCACCCCTCCACTTT. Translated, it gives CASSQSWSGNSPLHF.

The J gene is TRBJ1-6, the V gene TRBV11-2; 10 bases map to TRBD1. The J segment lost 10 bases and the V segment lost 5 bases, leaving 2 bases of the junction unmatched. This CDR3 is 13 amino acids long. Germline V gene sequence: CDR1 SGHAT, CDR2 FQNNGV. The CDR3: CASSRTGGSPLHF. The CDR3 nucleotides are TGTGCCAGCAGCCGGACAGGGGGATCACCCCTCCACTTT.

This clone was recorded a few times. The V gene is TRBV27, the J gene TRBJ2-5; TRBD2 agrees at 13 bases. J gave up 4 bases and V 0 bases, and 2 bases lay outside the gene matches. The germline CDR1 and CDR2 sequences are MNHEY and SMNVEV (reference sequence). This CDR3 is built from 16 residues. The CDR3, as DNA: TGTGCCAGCAGTTTATCCACTAGCGGGGGGGCAGAGACCCAGTACTTC. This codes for CASSLSTSGGAETQYF.

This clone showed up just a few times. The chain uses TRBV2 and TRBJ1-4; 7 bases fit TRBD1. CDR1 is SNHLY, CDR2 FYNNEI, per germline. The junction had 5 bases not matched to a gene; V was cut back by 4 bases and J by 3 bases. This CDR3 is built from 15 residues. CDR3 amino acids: CASSGRGPANEKLFF. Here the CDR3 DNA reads TGTGCCAGCAGTGGAAGGGGGCCGGCTAATGAAAAACTGTTTTTT.

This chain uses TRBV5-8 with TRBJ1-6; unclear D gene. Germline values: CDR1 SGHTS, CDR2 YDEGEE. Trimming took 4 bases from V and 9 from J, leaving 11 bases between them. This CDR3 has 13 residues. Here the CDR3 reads CASSPSGISPLHF. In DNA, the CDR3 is TGTGCCAGCAGCCCCTCCGGGATTTCACCCCTCCACTTT.

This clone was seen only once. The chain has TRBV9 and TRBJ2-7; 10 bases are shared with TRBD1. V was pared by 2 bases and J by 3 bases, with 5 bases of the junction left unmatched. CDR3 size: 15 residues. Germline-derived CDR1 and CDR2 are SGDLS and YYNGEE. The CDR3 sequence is CASSVRQGAFYEQYF. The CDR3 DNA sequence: TGTGCCAGCAGCGTCCGACAGGGGGCATTCTACGAGCAGTACTTC.

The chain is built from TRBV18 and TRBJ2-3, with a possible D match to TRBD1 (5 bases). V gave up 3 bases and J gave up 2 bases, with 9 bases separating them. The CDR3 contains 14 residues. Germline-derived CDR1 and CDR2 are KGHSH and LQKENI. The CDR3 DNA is TGTGCCAGCTCACCTTCGACAGCCACAGATACGCAGTATTTT. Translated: CASSPSTATDTQYF. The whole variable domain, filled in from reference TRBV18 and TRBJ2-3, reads NAGVMQNPRHLVRRRGQEARLRCSPMKGHSHVYWYRQLPEEGLKFMVYLQKENIIDESGMPKERFSAEFPKEGPSILRIQQVVRGDSAAYFCASSPSTATDTQYFGPGTRLTVL.

CDR3 nucleotide sequence: TGTGCCAGCAGTCCGGGACAGGTTATCCCTGAAGCTTTCTTT. Its translation: CASSPGQVIPEAFF. This chain links TRBV28 with TRBJ1-1; 8 positions agree with TRBD1. Germline V lookup: CDR1 MDHEN, CDR2 SYDVKM. V lost 5 bases to trimming and J lost 6 bases; unmatched junction nucleotides: 8. CDR3 length: 14 residues.